This entry describes one T cell receptor (beta chain). Its antigen is still unknown. The TCR alpha and TCR beta cDNA libraries, bearing sample barcodes and UMIs, were generated by 5'RACE using constant-segment primers. TCRdb processed the 5' RACE reads anew with MiXCR; each CDR3 protein has one entry. In the table there are 350,000 to 500,000 distinct CDR3 sequences, about 22% of which are singletons. These data belong to a study of T-cell memory formation after mild COVID-19. The study's findings and limits: Memory cells collected pre-infection included some clones that later responded, suggesting cross-reactive memory joined. Contracting clones from day 15 to 85 showed balanced CD4/CD8; later expanders favored CD4+.

Trimming took 0 bases from V and 2 from J, leaving 12 bases between them. The CDR3 runs 15 residues. In germline, CDR1 is DFQATT, CDR2 SNEGSKA (reference sequence). Specimen: PBMCs or a T cell subset sorted from them (not recorded which). This TCR came from an adult woman who had mild COVID-19 (a few samples of this study predate the infection). Cell type and time point are not known. V is TRBV20-1 and J is TRBJ2-3; the D is unclear. The CDR3 DNA reads TGCAGTGCTAGAGACTCCGAACCTTACACAGATACGCAGTATTTT. Amino acids: CSARDSEPYTDTQYF.